This TCR beta chain was sequenced for a study of OX40 agonist ivuxolimab in advanced cancers. Whole-study results and caveats: Among T cells, CD8+ cells averaged more expanded clones than CD4+ cells.

Here immunoSEQ multiplex PCR was the method, and the copy in TCRdb shows in-frame clones only, minus some. The sample includes about 55,000 clones, roughly four fifths of them seen just once. The investigators sampled blood at baseline, at cycle 4 day 1, and at cycle 7 day 1. CDR1 is MGHRA and CDR2 is YSYEKL in the germline V gene. V lost 3 bases and J lost 5, with 13 bases in between. The CDR3 loop spans 15 amino acids. Comment on this clone: Its matching antigen is unknown.

The receptor comes from an adult with an advanced solid tumor such as melanoma, head and neck, liver or kidney cancer. The chain employs TRBV4-1 and TRBJ2-2; D may be TRBD1 (6 bases). Sequences were derived from CD4+ or CD8+ T cells sorted from blood, sampled in a trial of the OX40 agonist ivuxolimab. The CDR3 nucleotides are TGCGCCAGCAGCCACCCTTTACAGGGAACCGGGGAGCTGTTTTTT. Translation gives CASSHPLQGTGELFF.